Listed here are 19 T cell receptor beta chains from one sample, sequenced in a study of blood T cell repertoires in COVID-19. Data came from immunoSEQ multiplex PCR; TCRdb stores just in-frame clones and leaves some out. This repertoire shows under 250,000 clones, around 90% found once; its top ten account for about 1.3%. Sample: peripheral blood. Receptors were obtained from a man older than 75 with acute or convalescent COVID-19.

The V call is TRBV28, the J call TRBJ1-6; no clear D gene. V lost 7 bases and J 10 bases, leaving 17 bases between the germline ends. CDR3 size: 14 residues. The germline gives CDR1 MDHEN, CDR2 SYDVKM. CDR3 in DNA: TGTGCCAGCATGGCGTGGAGGAACGGGTCACCCCTCCACTTT. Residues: CASMAWRNGSPLHF.

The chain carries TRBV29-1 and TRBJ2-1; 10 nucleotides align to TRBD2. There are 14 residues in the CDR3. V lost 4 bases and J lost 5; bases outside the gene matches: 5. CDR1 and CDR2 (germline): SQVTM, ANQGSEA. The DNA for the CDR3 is TGCAGCGTTGCAGGACTAGCGGAGAACAATGAGCAGTTCTTC. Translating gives CSVAGLAENNEQFF.

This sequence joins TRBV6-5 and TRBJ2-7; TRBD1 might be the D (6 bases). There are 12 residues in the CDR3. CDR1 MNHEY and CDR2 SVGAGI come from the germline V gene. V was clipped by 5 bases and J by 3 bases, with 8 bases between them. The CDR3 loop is CASSRDNYEQYF. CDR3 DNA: TGTGCCAGCAGTCGGGACAACTACGAGCAGTACTTC.

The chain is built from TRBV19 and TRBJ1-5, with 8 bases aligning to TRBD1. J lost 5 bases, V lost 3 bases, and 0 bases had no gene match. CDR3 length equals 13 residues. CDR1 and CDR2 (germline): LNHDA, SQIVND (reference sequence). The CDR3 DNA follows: TGTGCCAGTAGTATGACAGGGGATCAGCCCCAGCATTTT. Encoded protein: CASSMTGDQPQHF.

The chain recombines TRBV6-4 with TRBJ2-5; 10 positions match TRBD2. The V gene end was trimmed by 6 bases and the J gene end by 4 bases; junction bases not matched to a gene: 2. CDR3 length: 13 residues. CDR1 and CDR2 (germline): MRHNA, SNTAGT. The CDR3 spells CASSRLAGETQYF. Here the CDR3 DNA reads TGTGCCAGCAGCAGACTAGCGGGAGAGACCCAGTACTTC.

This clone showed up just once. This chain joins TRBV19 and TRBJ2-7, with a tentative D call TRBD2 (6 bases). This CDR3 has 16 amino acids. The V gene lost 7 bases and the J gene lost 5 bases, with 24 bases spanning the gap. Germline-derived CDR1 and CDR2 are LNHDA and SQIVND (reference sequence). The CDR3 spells CASNPGAAAEGNEQYF. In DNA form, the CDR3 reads TGTGCCAGTAATCCGGGAGCCGCGGCAGAGGGAAACGAGCAGTACTTC.

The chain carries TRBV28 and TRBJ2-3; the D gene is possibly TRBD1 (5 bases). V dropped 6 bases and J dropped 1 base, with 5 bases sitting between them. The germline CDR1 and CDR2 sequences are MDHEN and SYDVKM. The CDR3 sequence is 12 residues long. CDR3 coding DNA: TGTGCCAGCAGACAGGGCACAGATACGCAGTATTTT. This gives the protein CASRQGTDTQYF.

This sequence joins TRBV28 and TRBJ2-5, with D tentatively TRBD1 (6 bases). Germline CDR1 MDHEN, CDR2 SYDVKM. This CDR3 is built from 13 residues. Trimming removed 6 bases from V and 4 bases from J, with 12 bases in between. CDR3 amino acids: CASRTTGLETQYF. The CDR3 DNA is TGTGCCAGCAGAACAACAGGGTTAGAGACCCAGTACTTC.

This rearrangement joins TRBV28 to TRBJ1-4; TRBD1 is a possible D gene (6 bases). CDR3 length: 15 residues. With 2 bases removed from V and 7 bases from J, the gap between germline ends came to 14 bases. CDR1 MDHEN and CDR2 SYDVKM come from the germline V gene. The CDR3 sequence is CASSLRRGGGEKLFF. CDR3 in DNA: TGTGCCAGCAGTTTACGAAGGGGGGGAGGTGAAAAACTGTTTTTT.

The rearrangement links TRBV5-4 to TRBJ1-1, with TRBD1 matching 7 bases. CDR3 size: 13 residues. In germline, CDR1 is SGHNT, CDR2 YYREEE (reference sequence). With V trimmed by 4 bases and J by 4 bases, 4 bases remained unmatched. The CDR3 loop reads CASSNYRGTEAFF. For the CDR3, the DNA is TGTGCCAGCAGCAATTACAGGGGCACTGAAGCTTTCTTT.

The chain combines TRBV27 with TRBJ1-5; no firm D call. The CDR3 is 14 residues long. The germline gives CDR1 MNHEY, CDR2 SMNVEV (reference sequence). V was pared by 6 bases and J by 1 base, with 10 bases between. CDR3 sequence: CASRVGGSNQPQHF. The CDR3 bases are TGTGCCAGCAGGGTAGGAGGAAGCAATCAGCCCCAGCATTTT.

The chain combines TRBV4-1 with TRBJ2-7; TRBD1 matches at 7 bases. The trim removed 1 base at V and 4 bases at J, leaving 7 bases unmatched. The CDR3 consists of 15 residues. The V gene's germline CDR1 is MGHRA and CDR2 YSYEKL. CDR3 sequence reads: CASSQATSQGYEQYF. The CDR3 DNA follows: TGCGCCAGCAGCCAAGCCACCTCACAGGGGTACGAGCAGTACTTC.

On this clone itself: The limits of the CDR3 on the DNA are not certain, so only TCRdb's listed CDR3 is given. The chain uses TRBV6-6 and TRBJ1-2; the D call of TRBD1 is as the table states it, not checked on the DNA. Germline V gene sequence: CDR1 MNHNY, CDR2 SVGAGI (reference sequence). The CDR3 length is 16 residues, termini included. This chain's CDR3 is CASSSSGQGWDYGYTF.

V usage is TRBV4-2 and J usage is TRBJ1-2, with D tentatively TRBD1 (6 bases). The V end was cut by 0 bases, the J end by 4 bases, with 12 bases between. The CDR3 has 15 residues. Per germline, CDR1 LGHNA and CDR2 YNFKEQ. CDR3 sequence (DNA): TGTGCCAGCAGCCAAGATCTGGGACAAGTCTATGGCTACACCTTC. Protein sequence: CASSQDLGQVYGYTF.

DNA for the CDR3: TGTGCCAGCAGCTCGGGGGGACTATACGAGCAGTACTTC. Protein sequence: CASSSGGLYEQYF. The V call is TRBV2, the J call TRBJ2-7, with 7 bases fitting TRBD2. Germline V CDR1 and CDR2: SNHLY, FYNNEI. Trimming at V came to 6 bases and at J to 4 bases, leaving 6 bases not matched to a gene. This CDR3 is 13 amino acids long.

As DNA, the CDR3 is TGTGCCAGTAGCATCAGGGAAAACACCATATATTTT. Protein product: CASSIRENTIYF. V gene TRBV19 combines with J gene TRBJ1-3, with a possible D match to TRBD1 (5 bases). With 6 bases removed from V and 6 bases from J, the gap between germline ends came to 9 bases. Germline lookup yields CDR1 LNHDA and CDR2 SQIVND (reference sequence). CDR3 length: 12 amino acids.

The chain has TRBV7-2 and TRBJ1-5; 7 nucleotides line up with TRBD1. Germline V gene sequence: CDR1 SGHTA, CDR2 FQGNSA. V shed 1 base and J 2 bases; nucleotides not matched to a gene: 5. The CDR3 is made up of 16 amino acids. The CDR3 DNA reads TGTGCCAGCAGCTTAGAATCCGGACAGGGCAATCAGCCCCAGCATTTT. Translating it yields CASSLESGQGNQPQHF.

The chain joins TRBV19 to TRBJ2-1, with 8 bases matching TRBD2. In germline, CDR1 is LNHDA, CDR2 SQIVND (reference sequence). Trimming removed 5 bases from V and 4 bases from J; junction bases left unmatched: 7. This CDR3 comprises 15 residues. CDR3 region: CASSVGLAGYNEQFF. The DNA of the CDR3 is TGTGCCAGTAGTGTTGGGCTAGCGGGTTACAATGAGCAGTTCTTC.

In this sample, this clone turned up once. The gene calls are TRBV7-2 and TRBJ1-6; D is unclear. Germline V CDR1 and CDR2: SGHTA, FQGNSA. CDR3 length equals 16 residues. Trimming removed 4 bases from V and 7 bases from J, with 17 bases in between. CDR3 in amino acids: CASSSTGRGNNSPLHF. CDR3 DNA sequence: TGTGCCAGCAGCTCAACCGGCCGAGGGAACAATTCACCCCTCCACTTT.